This TCR beta chain emerged from a study of neurological immune-mediated disorders. Broader study findings: Phylogenetically, 18 of 34 multiple sclerosis patients' repertoires fell into one related-CDR3 cluster, a possible signature.

The germline gives CDR1 DFQATT, CDR2 SNEGSKA (reference sequence). The junction had 7 bases not matched to a gene; V was cut back by 0 bases and J by 4 bases. The CDR3 loop spans 15 amino acids. TCRdb ran MiXCR on the 5' RACE reads and lists one entry per CDR3 protein. The table has approximately 86,000 distinct CDR3 sequences, 2.6% seen once. This clonotype was seen at least ten times. What it recognizes is unknown. The chain has TRBV20-1 and TRBJ2-7, with 9 bases fitting TRBD1. This TCR was recovered from a woman in her 30s with multiple sclerosis. The sequenced material came from PBMCs. CDR3 in DNA: TGCAGTGCTAGAGAACCGGGACAGGGAATTTACGAGCAGTACTTC. This sequence encodes CSAREPGQGIYEQYF.